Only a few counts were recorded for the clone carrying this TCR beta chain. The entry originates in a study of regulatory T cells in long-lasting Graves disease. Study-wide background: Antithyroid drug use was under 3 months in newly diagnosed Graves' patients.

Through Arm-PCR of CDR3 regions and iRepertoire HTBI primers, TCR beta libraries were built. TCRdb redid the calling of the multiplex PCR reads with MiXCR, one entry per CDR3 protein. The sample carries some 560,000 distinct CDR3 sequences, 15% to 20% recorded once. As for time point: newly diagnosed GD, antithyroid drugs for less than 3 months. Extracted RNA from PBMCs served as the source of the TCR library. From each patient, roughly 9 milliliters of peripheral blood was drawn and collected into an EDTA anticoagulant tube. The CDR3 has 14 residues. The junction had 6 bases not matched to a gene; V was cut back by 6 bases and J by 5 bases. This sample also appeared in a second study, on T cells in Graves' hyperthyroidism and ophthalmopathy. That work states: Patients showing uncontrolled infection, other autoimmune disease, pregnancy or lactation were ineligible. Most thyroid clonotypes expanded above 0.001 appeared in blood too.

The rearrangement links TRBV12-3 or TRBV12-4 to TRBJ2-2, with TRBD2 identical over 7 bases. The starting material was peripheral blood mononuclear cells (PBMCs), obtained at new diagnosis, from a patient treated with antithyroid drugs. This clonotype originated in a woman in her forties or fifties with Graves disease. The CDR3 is CASSWGGSTGELFF. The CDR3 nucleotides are TGTGCCAGCAGCTGGGGAGGGTCGACCGGGGAGCTGTTTTTT.